These 22 T cell receptor beta chains originate from one sample sequenced in a study of control samples from healthy donors and cancer patients. Measured with immunoSEQ multiplex PCR; TCRdb has only the in-frame clones, and not every one. The sample holds approximately 170,000 clones, 90% to 95% seen once. Sequenced sample: blood. The source is a man aged 25-45 years in good health.

V usage is TRBV2 and J usage is TRBJ1-5; D perhaps matches TRBD1 (6 bases). In germline, CDR1 is SNHLY, CDR2 FYNNEI. Trimming took off 4 bases at V and 6 bases at J, with 16 bases between the two ends. The CDR3 has 15 amino acids. The CDR3 is CASSAQGSVAQPQHF. DNA for the CDR3: TGTGCCAGCAGTGCACAGGGTTCGGTTGCTCAGCCCCAGCATTTT.

The chain combines TRBV2 with TRBJ1-5, with a tentative D call TRBD1 (5 bases). The CDR3 is made up of 15 amino acids. V lost 5 bases and J lost 2, with 13 bases in between. Germline V gene sequence: CDR1 SNHLY, CDR2 FYNNEI. The CDR3 region is CASSLQVRGNQPQHF. The DNA for the CDR3 is TGTGCCAGCAGTTTACAGGTCCGGGGCAATCAGCCCCAGCATTTT.

This chain connects TRBV28 to TRBJ1-5, with 9 bases matching TRBD1. The junction had 15 bases not matched to a gene; V was cut back by 5 bases and J by 1 base. Germline V gives CDR1 MDHEN, CDR2 SYDVKM. CDR3 size: 19 residues. CDR3 protein: CASSHFSVRDRDSNQPQHF. CDR3 nucleotide sequence: TGTGCCAGCAGTCATTTTTCGGTCCGGGACAGGGACAGCAATCAGCCCCAGCATTTT.

The V gene is TRBV5-1, the J gene TRBJ2-7, with TRBD1 matching over 8 bases. CDR1 and CDR2 from the germline V gene are SGHRS and YFSETQ. Unmatched junction bases numbered 5, after V lost 3 bases and J lost 0 bases. The CDR3 consists of 15 residues. The CDR3 region is CASSSQGAGSYEQYF. CDR3 nucleotide sequence: TGCGCCAGCAGCTCTCAGGGGGCCGGCTCCTACGAGCAGTACTTC.

The rearrangement links TRBV5-6 to TRBJ1-2; D gene unclear. Trimming stripped 4 bases from V and 3 bases from J, with 13 bases between. This CDR3 is built from 14 residues. In germline, CDR1 is SGHDT, CDR2 YYEEEE. DNA of the CDR3: TGTGCCAGCAGCCCGCTGGGATCGGACTATGGCTACACCTTC. Its protein product is CASSPLGSDYGYTF. The entire variable domain, with the rest obtained from reference TRBV5-6 and TRBJ1-2, is as follows: DAGVTQSPTHLIKTRGQQVTLRCSPKSGHDTVSWYQQALGQGPQFIFQYYEEEERQRGNFPDRFSGHQFPNYSSELNVNALLLGDSALYLCASSPLGSDYGYTFGSGTRLTVV.

The chain joins TRBV15 to TRBJ1-6, with 9 bases fitting TRBD1. Germline V CDR1 and CDR2: LNHNV, YYDKDF (reference sequence). This CDR3 contains 18 residues. V lost 1 base to trimming and J lost 7 bases; unmatched junction nucleotides: 11. The CDR3 region is CATSRGFGGGQGNSPLHF. CDR3 nucleotide sequence: TGTGCCACCAGCAGAGGATTTGGCGGGGGACAGGGCAATTCACCCCTCCACTTT.

This clone was recorded only once. The gene calls are TRBV30 and TRBJ2-2, with D perhaps matching TRBD2 (6 bases). Trimming stripped 1 base from V and 6 bases from J, with 18 bases between. The CDR3 has 16 amino acids. Germline CDR1 GTSNPN, CDR2 SVGIG (reference sequence). This CDR3 reads CAWSAIPTSGAGELFF. In DNA form, the CDR3 reads TGTGCCTGGAGTGCCATTCCGACCTCGGGGGCCGGGGAGCTGTTTTTT.

The chain employs TRBV7-9 and TRBJ1-4; no reliable D call. CDR3 length: 12 residues. Trimming pared 5 bases from V and 8 bases from J, leaving 9 bases between. Germline-derived CDR1 and CDR2 are SEHNR and FQNEAQ (reference sequence). In nucleotides, the CDR3 is TGTGCCAGCAGCCTGGGATGGGAAAAACTGTTTTTT. It is translated as CASSLGWEKLFF. Full variable domain (outside the CDR3, taken from reference TRBV7-9 and TRBJ1-4): DTGVSQNPRHKITKRGQNVTFRCDPISEHNRLYWYRQTLGQGPEFLTYFQNEAQLEKSRLLSDRFSAERPKGSFSTLEIQRTEQGDSAMYLCASSLGWEKLFFGSGTQLSVL.

This chain joins TRBV27 and TRBJ1-2; tentatively, D is TRBD1 (5 bases). Germline CDR1 reads MNHEY; CDR2 reads SMNVEV (reference sequence). V lost 0 bases and J 6 bases, leaving 11 bases between the germline ends. There are 14 residues in the CDR3. The CDR3 region is CASSLSRRVHGYTF. The CDR3 coding sequence is TGTGCCAGCAGTTTATCGCGCAGGGTACATGGCTACACCTTC.

The chain combines TRBV19 with TRBJ2-2; D possibly corresponds to TRBD1 (6 bases). V was trimmed by 4 bases and J by 1 base, leaving 7 bases between them. Germline assignment: CDR1 LNHDA and CDR2 SQIVND (reference sequence). This CDR3 spans 14 amino acids. The DNA of the CDR3 is TGTGCCAGTAGTACGGGACAGAACACCGGGGAGCTGTTTTTT. Its translation: CASSTGQNTGELFF.

This chain uses TRBV27 with TRBJ2-7; 7 bases align to TRBD1. The germline CDR1 and CDR2 sequences are MNHEY and SMNVEV (reference sequence). V trimming: 6 bases; J trimming: 0 bases; junction bases outside the gene matches: 5. This CDR3 is built from 14 residues. The CDR3 region is CASRARDSSYEQYF. The CDR3 region has the DNA TGTGCCAGCAGGGCCCGGGACAGCTCCTACGAGCAGTACTTC.

In this sample, this clone turned up a few times. V and J are TRBV14 and TRBJ2-7; 7 positions agree with TRBD1. The ends lost 6 bases at V and 0 bases at J; junction bases unmatched: 11. The CDR3 contains 16 residues. In germline, CDR1 is SGHDN, CDR2 FVKESK. CDR3 sequence reads: CASSTWDSRSSYEQYF. CDR3 coding DNA: TGTGCCAGCAGTACCTGGGACAGTCGTAGCTCCTACGAGCAGTACTTC.

The CDR3 bases are TGTGCCAGCAGTGGGGGTAGCGGGGGTGAGCAGTTCTTC. It is translated as CASSGGSGGEQFF. The V and J genes are TRBV2 and TRBJ2-1; 9 bases map to TRBD2. Germline lookup yields CDR1 SNHLY and CDR2 FYNNEI. Trimming at V came to 4 bases and at J to 9 bases, leaving 4 bases not matched to a gene. The CDR3 loop spans 13 amino acids.

The chain uses TRBV2 and TRBJ1-1, with D possibly matching TRBD1 (5 bases). The CDR3 runs 15 residues. Germline V lookup: CDR1 SNHLY, CDR2 FYNNEI. V was cut by 4 bases and J by 1 base, with 13 bases left in between. The CDR3 reads CASSVEQAENTEAFF. The CDR3 nucleotides read TGTGCCAGCAGTGTGGAACAGGCTGAGAACACTGAAGCTTTCTTT.

The CDR3 here is CASSLGQTDYGYTF. The CDR3 nucleotides read TGTGCCAGCAGCTTAGGACAGACCGACTATGGCTACACCTTC. V is TRBV7-2 and J is TRBJ1-2, with D maybe TRBD1 (5 bases). This CDR3 comprises 14 residues. CDR1 SGHTA and CDR2 FQGNSA come from the germline V gene. With 1 base removed from V and 3 bases from J, the gap between germline ends came to 9 bases.

This clone was seen once. V gene TRBV19 combines with J gene TRBJ2-1, with 14 positions matching TRBD2. The CDR3 loop spans 20 amino acids. In germline, CDR1 is LNHDA, CDR2 SQIVND (reference sequence). V shed 4 bases and J 5 bases; nucleotides not matched to a gene: 16. CDR3 residues: CASSRGTSGSNGGGNNEQFF. As DNA, the CDR3 is TGTGCCAGTAGTAGAGGGACTAGCGGGAGTAACGGTGGGGGAAACAATGAGCAGTTCTTC.

The gene calls are TRBV19 and TRBJ1-4; D is unresolved. Germline V lookup: CDR1 LNHDA, CDR2 SQIVND (reference sequence). Trimming shortened V by 5 bases and J by 8 bases, and 21 bases separated the two germline ends. The CDR3 spans 16 residues. The CDR3 reads CASSPSWRGSGEKLFF. The CDR3 region has the DNA TGTGCCAGTAGTCCCTCTTGGCGCGGCAGCGGAGAAAAACTGTTTTTT.

The V call is TRBV5-1, the J call TRBJ2-6; D remains unclear. The CDR3 is 19 amino acids. From germline, CDR1 is SGHRS and CDR2 YFSETQ. Trimming shortened V by 2 bases and J by 0 bases, and 18 bases separated the two germline ends. This CDR3 reads CASSLISGGWNSGANVLTF. For the CDR3, the DNA is TGCGCCAGCAGCTTAATTTCGGGCGGATGGAACTCTGGGGCCAACGTCCTGACTTTC.

The V call is TRBV6-6, the J call TRBJ1-1, with a tentative D call TRBD1 (5 bases). Germline CDR1 is MNHNY and CDR2 is SVGAGI (reference sequence). This CDR3 is 15 amino acids long. V was cut by 5 bases and J by 1 base, with 14 bases left in between. CDR3 nucleotide sequence: TGTGCCAGCAGTAACCGGGACGGTGAGAACACTGAAGCTTTCTTT. This codes for CASSNRDGENTEAFF.

The genes are TRBV29-1 and TRBJ1-2; D gene unclear. The germline V gene encodes CDR1 SQVTM and CDR2 ANQGSEA. The V end was cut by 7 bases, the J end by 5 bases, with 17 bases between. The CDR3 is made up of 13 amino acids. CDR3 DNA sequence: TGCAGCGCCGTGGGAGGAACTAGGTATGGCTACACCTTC. Translated: CSAVGGTRYGYTF.

The genes are TRBV5-8 and TRBJ1-6; D is unresolved. V lost 1 base and J 0 bases, leaving 8 bases between the germline ends. The CDR3 covers 16 residues. The V gene's germline CDR1 is SGHTS and CDR2 YDEGEE. This chain's CDR3 is CASSLPRDSYNSPLHF. DNA of the CDR3: TGTGCCAGCAGCTTGCCCAGAGACTCCTATAATTCACCCCTCCACTTT.

V gene TRBV6-1 combines with J gene TRBJ2-1; D ambiguous. The CDR3 covers 12 residues. The V gene's germline CDR1 is MNHNS and CDR2 SASEGT. Deletions cut 3 bases from V and 6 bases from J, with 6 bases between. Written as DNA, the CDR3 is TGTGCCAGCAGTGATGTGGGCAATGAGCAGTTCTTC. Its protein is CASSDVGNEQFF.